The rows below give T cell receptor beta chains drawn from one sample of a study of cytomegalovirus exposure and HLA in healthy donors. Data came from immunoSEQ multiplex PCR; TCRdb stores just in-frame clones and leaves some out. The table lists approximately 58,000 clones. The sequencing input was PBMCs. These receptors all stem from a man aged 18 to 30 in good health and CMV-seropositive. Each CDR3 is given with its conserved first and last residue.

v_call	j_call	cdr3_aa
TRBV7-9	TRBJ2-2	CASSFGGGAGELFF
TRBV6-5	TRBJ1-5	CASSPWGERDQPQHF
TRBV19	TRBJ1-5	CASSAQGNRGQPQHF
TRBV7-2	TRBJ1-2	CASSLSAGYIDGYTF
TRBV30	TRBJ2-3	CAWSVGGMGTDTQYF
TRBV7-2	TRBJ2-3	CASSLGLIDTQYF
TRBV2	TRBJ1-4	CASDRENEKLFF
TRBV5-1	TRBJ1-1	CASSGGGPDTEAFF
TRBV5-1	TRBJ2-1	CASSFTGLAGVYNEQFF
TRBV7-9	TRBJ1-1	CASSFDRVVTEAFF
TRBV28	TRBJ2-3	CASSLDRNTDTQYF
TRBV27	TRBJ2-2	CASTPGTSGTGELFF
TRBV28	TRBJ2-7	CASSLQGDNYEQYF
TRBV28	TRBJ2-7	CASSFLGTGVVEQYF
TRBV11-3	TRBJ2-7	CASSLGRDYEQYF
TRBV19	TRBJ1-2	CASSIDIPGYGYTF
TRBV6-5	TRBJ2-5	CASSSLAGVTETQYF
TRBV9	TRBJ2-1	CASSVRAGGGNEQFF
TRBV28	TRBJ2-5	CASSLLSPSSAETQYF
TRBV30	TRBJ2-2	CAWSGGGLVITGELFF
TRBV2	TRBJ1-2	CANRGGADYGYTF
TRBV19	TRBJ1-5	CASSIGAYSNQPQHF
TRBV25-1	TRBJ1-2	CASSDSGRANYGYTF
TRBV4-2	TRBJ1-5	CASSQESGDSNQPQHF
TRBV9	-	CASSVGTAAESYEQYF
TRBV16	TRBJ1-6	CASSQEGDIAGNSPLHF
TRBV4-1	TRBJ1-2	CASSQASGTGGEGYTF
TRBV7-3	TRBJ2-1	CASSFQGNEQFF
TRBV7-6	-	CASSPTVTLTYEQYF
TRBV9	TRBJ2-7	CASSVGGGHRFYEQYF
TRBV11-2	TRBJ2-1	CASRRLSGQGYNEQFF
TRBV30	TRBJ2-1	CAWSPEVFPYNEQFF
TRBV10-3	TRBJ2-1	CAISFSGSEQFF
TRBV28	TRBJ2-3	CASGRGGLWDTQYF
TRBV20-1	TRBJ2-5	CSASSWETQYF
TRBV5-4	TRBJ2-5	CASSLGWTERETQYF
TRBV11-2	TRBJ2-5	CASSLNTGGPETQYF
TRBV19	TRBJ2-7	CASSISFHGRTREQYF
TRBV9	TRBJ2-1	CASSVELAINEQFF
TRBV2	TRBJ2-1	CASSGGGDRYNEQFF
TRBV28	TRBJ1-2	CASSFLTGSDGYTF
TRBV28	TRBJ1-1	CASKTGDTEAFF
TRBV7-2	TRBJ2-3	CASSLPPGQARADTQYF
TRBV18	TRBJ1-5	CASSPGTAPSNQPQHF
TRBV5-8	TRBJ1-2	CASSYGLGYGYTF
TRBV18	TRBJ1-2	CASSPGPGERSYTF
TRBV5-1	TRBJ1-1	CASSLETTGVNTEAFF
TRBV5-5	TRBJ1-1	CASSFIAGEDTEAFF
TRBV14	TRBJ2-5	CASSHHPGTSGSQTQYF
TRBV18	TRBJ1-3	CASSPPWTGLSGNTIYF
TRBV25-1	TRBJ2-2	CASRTSGNTGELFF
TRBV6-1	TRBJ2-7	CASSDSGVSSYEQYF
TRBV6-1	TRBJ2-1	CASSGTSRELGEQFF
TRBV9	TRBJ2-2	CASQGFGGELFF
TRBV10-1	TRBJ2-7	CASRESASGAYEQYF
TRBV5-4	TRBJ1-5	CASSLNGAPNQPQHF
TRBV12-5	TRBJ1-1	CASGRQHDTEAFF
TRBV11-2	TRBJ2-2	CASSVPRGRRTGELFF
TRBV29-1	TRBJ1-1	CSVRTRGNTEAFF